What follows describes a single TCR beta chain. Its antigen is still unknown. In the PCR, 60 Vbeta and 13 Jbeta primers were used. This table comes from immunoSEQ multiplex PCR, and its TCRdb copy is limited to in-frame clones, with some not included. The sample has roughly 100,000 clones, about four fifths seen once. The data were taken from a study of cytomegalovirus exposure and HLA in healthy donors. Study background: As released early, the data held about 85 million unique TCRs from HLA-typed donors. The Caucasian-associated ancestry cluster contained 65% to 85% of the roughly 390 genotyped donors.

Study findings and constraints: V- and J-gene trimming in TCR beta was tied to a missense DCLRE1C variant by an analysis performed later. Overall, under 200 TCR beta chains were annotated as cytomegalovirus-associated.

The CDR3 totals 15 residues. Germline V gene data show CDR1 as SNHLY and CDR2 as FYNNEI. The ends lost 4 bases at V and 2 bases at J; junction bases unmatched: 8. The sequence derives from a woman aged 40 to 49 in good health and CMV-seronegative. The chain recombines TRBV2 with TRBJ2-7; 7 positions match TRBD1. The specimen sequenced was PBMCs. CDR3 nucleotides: TGTGCCAGCAGTGTGTCCGCAGGGGGTCCCTACGAGCAGTACTTC. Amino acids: CASSVSAGGPYEQYF. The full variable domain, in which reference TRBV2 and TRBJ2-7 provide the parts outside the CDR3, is EPEVTQTPSHQVTQMGQEVILRCVPISNHLYFYWYRQILGQKVEFLVSFYNNEISEKSEIFDDQFSVERPDGSNFTLKIRSTKLEDSAMYFCASSVSAGGPYEQYFGPGTRLTVT.